Each of the 26 T cell receptor beta chains below was sequenced from the same sample in a study of OX40 agonist ivuxolimab in advanced cancers. Assay: immunoSEQ multiplex PCR; the TCRdb copy retains only in-frame clones and omits some. In the table there are around 65,000 clones, around 90% of which are singletons. Sequencing was performed on CD4+ or CD8+ T cells sorted from blood, taken in a trial of the OX40 agonist ivuxolimab. These receptors were taken from an adult with an advanced solid tumor such as melanoma, head and neck, liver or kidney cancer.

This clone was detected only once. The rearrangement links TRBV28 to TRBJ1-2; tentatively, D is TRBD1 (5 bases). Trimming left V 0 bases short and J 6 bases short, with 8 bases between. There are 13 residues in the CDR3. Looked up from germline, CDR1 is MDHEN and CDR2 is SYDVKM. CDR3 nucleotides: TGTGCCAGCAGTTTATGGGGGCAGGATGGCTACACCTTC. This codes for CASSLWGQDGYTF.

This chain uses TRBV25-1 with TRBJ1-1; D unclear. Deletions cut 7 bases from V and 0 bases from J, with 9 bases between. Germline V gene lookup returns CDR1 MGHDK and CDR2 SYGVNS. This CDR3 region has 13 residues. The CDR3 loop reads CASMAELNTEAFF. DNA for the CDR3: TGTGCCAGCATGGCAGAACTGAACACTGAAGCTTTCTTT. The full variable domain, its missing parts supplied by reference TRBV25-1 and TRBJ1-1, is EADIYQTPRYLVIGTGKKITLECSQTMGHDKMYWYQQDPGMELHLIHYSYGVNSTEKGDLSSESTVSRIRTEHFPLTLESARPSHTSQYLCASMAELNTEAFFGQGTRLTVV.

CDR3 in DNA: TGTGCCACCAGCAGACGGGACAAATATCAGCCCCAGCATTTT. Amino acid sequence: CATSRRDKYQPQHF. The chain carries TRBV15 and TRBJ1-5; D possibly corresponds to TRBD1 (6 bases). Germline V lookup: CDR1 LNHNV, CDR2 YYDKDF (reference sequence). The CDR3 has 14 amino acids. Trimming stripped 2 bases from V and 5 bases from J, with 10 bases between.

CDR3: CASSHLTGKRTDTQYF. DNA for the CDR3: TGCGCCAGCAGCCACCTGACAGGGAAGAGAACAGATACGCAGTATTTT. The chain is built from TRBV4-1 and TRBJ2-3; 7 bases line up with TRBD1. This CDR3 region has 16 residues. Trimming at V came to 3 bases and at J to 3 bases, leaving 9 bases not matched to a gene. The germline gives CDR1 MGHRA, CDR2 YSYEKL.

This chain links TRBV4-2 with TRBJ2-5, with D maybe TRBD1 (6 bases). Trimming left V 5 bases short and J 3 bases short, with 16 bases between. The germline V gene has CDR1 LGHNA and CDR2 YNFKEQ. This CDR3 is 15 amino acids long. The CDR3: CASSFLGAKEETQYF. The CDR3 DNA sequence: TGTGCCAGCAGCTTCTTGGGGGCGAAAGAAGAGACCCAGTACTTC.

The V gene is TRBV5-4, the J gene TRBJ1-1, with D hard to call. The CDR3 has 15 amino acids. Trimming stripped 6 bases from V and 1 base from J, with 16 bases between. The V gene's germline CDR1 is SGHNT and CDR2 YYREEE (reference sequence). The CDR3 reads CASTLNHLQNTEAFF. The CDR3 bases are TGTGCCAGCACTCTGAATCACCTACAGAACACTGAAGCTTTCTTT. The full variable domain, its missing parts supplied by reference TRBV5-4 and TRBJ1-1, is ETGVTQSPTHLIKTRGQQVTLRCSSQSGHNTVSWYQQALGQGPQFIFQYYREEENGRGNFPPRFSGLQFPNYSSELNVNALELDDSALYLCASTLNHLQNTEAFFGQGTRLTVV.

The CDR3 DNA reads as TGTGCCAGCAGTCCCGCAGGGGAGAGGCTCCCCTACGAGCAGTACTTC. Its translation is CASSPAGERLPYEQYF. The chain couples TRBV28 to TRBJ2-7; possibly TRBD1 for D (6 bases). From germline, CDR1 is MDHEN and CDR2 SYDVKM. Trimming cost V 5 bases and J 2 bases, with 19 bases left between them. The CDR3 consists of 16 residues.

The gene calls are TRBV6-4 and TRBJ2-5; D unresolved. The germline V and J ends were trimmed by 4 bases and 4 bases, with 10 bases remaining between them. The germline V gene has CDR1 MRHNA and CDR2 SNTAGT. This CDR3 spans 13 amino acids. The CDR3 sequence: CASSVNRLETQYF. CDR3 DNA: TGTGCCAGCAGTGTGAATCGACTAGAGACCCAGTACTTC.

This clone appeared once. The V and J genes are TRBV9 and TRBJ2-1; no clear D. CDR1 is SGDLS, CDR2 YYNGEE, per germline. V dropped 3 bases and J dropped 4 bases, with 5 bases sitting between them. CDR3 size: 12 residues. Written as DNA, the CDR3 is TGTGCCAGCAGCGACCAGTACAATGAGCAGTTCTTC. This gives the protein CASSDQYNEQFF.

This clone was detected once. The V and J genes are TRBV19 and TRBJ1-4; the match to TRBD1 covers 11 bases. CDR3 length equals 15 residues. V lost 6 bases, J lost 8 bases, and 8 bases stayed unmatched. The germline gives CDR1 LNHDA, CDR2 SQIVND (reference sequence). The CDR3 is CASSLPGQGDEKLFF. The DNA of the CDR3 is TGTGCCAGTAGCCTACCGGGACAGGGGGACGAAAAACTGTTTTTT.

V and J are TRBV28 and TRBJ2-5, with 9 nucleotides matching TRBD1. The CDR3 sequence is 16 residues long. V dropped 3 bases and J dropped 4; count of bases not matched to a gene: 9. Germline V lookup: CDR1 MDHEN, CDR2 SYDVKM. CDR3 nucleotides: TGTGCCAGCAGTTTCCGACAGGGGGTGTCCAGAGAGACCCAGTACTTC. It specifies CASSFRQGVSRETQYF.

The V gene is TRBV2, the J gene TRBJ1-5; D gene ambiguous. From germline, CDR1 is SNHLY and CDR2 FYNNEI. Trimming took off 6 bases at V and 0 bases at J, with 9 bases between the two ends. The CDR3 is 14 amino acids. The chain's CDR3 is CASRKDISNQPQHF. Written as DNA, the CDR3 is TGTGCCAGCAGAAAAGACATTAGCAATCAGCCCCAGCATTTT.

The chain couples TRBV28 to TRBJ2-7; D gene ambiguous. Germline CDR1 MDHEN, CDR2 SYDVKM. This CDR3 has 12 amino acids. The V gene lost 4 bases and the J gene lost 6 bases, with 10 bases spanning the gap. The CDR3 region has the DNA TGTGCCAGCAGTTCCATGTTCTCCGAGCAGTACTTC. This encodes CASSSMFSEQYF.

The chain uses TRBV18 and TRBJ2-6; 11 nucleotides agree with TRBD1. Trimming removed 5 bases from V and 3 bases from J; junction bases left unmatched: 6. From germline, CDR1 is KGHSH and CDR2 LQKENI. This CDR3 has 17 residues. CDR3 nucleotides: TGTGCCAGCTCATTATCGGGACAGGGGGTTGGGGCCAACGTCCTGACTTTC. Protein sequence: CASSLSGQGVGANVLTF.

The chain carries TRBV6-5 and TRBJ1-1; 7 nucleotides align to TRBD1. V was pared by 4 bases and J by 6 bases, with 11 bases of the junction left unmatched. CDR3 length equals 15 residues. CDR1 is MNHEY, CDR2 SVGAGI, per germline. CDR3 coding DNA: TGTGCCAGCAGTTCCGAAGAACAGGGGAGCCCTGAAGCTTTCTTT. This encodes CASSSEEQGSPEAFF.

The chain links TRBV9 to TRBJ2-3; TRBD2 agrees at 14 bases. Looked up from germline, CDR1 is SGDLS and CDR2 is YYNGEE. The CDR3 extends over 17 amino acids. The V segment lost 3 bases and the J segment 8 bases; nucleotides outside the gene matches: 11. The CDR3 nucleotides are TGTGCCAGCAGCGGACTAGCGGGAGGGGGCCTGGTTGGTACGCAGTATTTT. Amino acid sequence: CASSGLAGGGLVGTQYF.

The CDR3, as DNA: TGCAGCGTTGCTCCGACAGGGGCCTACGAGCAGTACTTC. Translated: CSVAPTGAYEQYF. This chain connects TRBV29-1 to TRBJ2-7, with TRBD1 matching 8 bases. CDR3 length: 13 residues. Germline values: CDR1 SQVTM, CDR2 ANQGSEA. V trimming: 4 bases; J trimming: 2 bases; junction bases outside the gene matches: 4.

The chain links TRBV19 to TRBJ1-4, with D possibly TRBD1 on 5 matching bases. Trimming took off 1 base at V and 5 bases at J, with 14 bases between the two ends. Germline-derived CDR1 and CDR2 are LNHDA and SQIVND (reference sequence). CDR3 length equals 16 residues. The DNA of the CDR3 is TGTGCCAGTAGTATAGGAGACGGGACGGTAAATGAAAAACTGTTTTTT. This gives the protein CASSIGDGTVNEKLFF.

The gene calls are TRBV5-1 and TRBJ2-5, with D hard to call. Germline loops: CDR1 SGHRS, CDR2 YFSETQ. This CDR3 comprises 12 residues. The ends were cut back, 0 bases at V and 5 bases at J, with 5 bases in the middle. The CDR3, as DNA: TGCGCCAGCAGCTTGGAAGTGGAGACCCAGTACTTC. Translated: CASSLEVETQYF. Full variable domain (rest looked up from reference TRBV5-1 and TRBJ2-5): KAGVTQTPRYLIKTRGQQVTLSCSPISGHRSVSWYQQTPGQGLQFLFEYFSETQRNKGNFPGRFSGRQFSNSRSEMNVSTLELGDSALYLCASSLEVETQYFGPGTRLLVL.

This rearrangement joins TRBV2 to TRBJ1-5; D is uncertain. This CDR3 is 11 amino acids long. Trimming shortened V by 2 bases and J by 11 bases, and 7 bases separated the two germline ends. Germline loops: CDR1 SNHLY, CDR2 FYNNEI. The CDR3 DNA is TGTGCCAGCAGTGAATCTGGGTCCCAGCATTTT. Protein sequence: CASSESGSQHF.

The chain carries TRBV11-3 and TRBJ2-2; tentative D call: TRBD2 (5 bases). V was clipped by 6 bases and J by 1 base, with 12 bases between them. The length of the CDR3 is 15 residues. In germline, CDR1 is SGHNT, CDR2 YENEEA. DNA of the CDR3: TGTGCCAGCAGTCCAAGCGGAGTGAACACCGGGGAGCTGTTTTTT. Translating it yields CASSPSGVNTGELFF.

The gene calls are TRBV29-1 and TRBJ2-7; 7 bases align to TRBD1. CDR3 length: 12 residues. Germline-derived CDR1 and CDR2 are SQVTM and ANQGSEA. Written as DNA, the CDR3 is TGCGGATTCCGGGACAGCTCCTACGAGCAGTACTTC. Translation: CGFRDSSYEQYF.

The CDR3 loop is CASSTKTKTAFGYTF. The CDR3 DNA is TGTGCCAGTAGTACCAAGACAAAAACGGCATTTGGCTACACCTTC. The chain is built from TRBV19 and TRBJ1-2; D not certain. Trimming took 4 bases from V and 7 from J, leaving 19 bases between them. Germline V gene sequence: CDR1 LNHDA, CDR2 SQIVND (reference sequence). The CDR3 runs to 15 residues.

This clone was counted a few times. J is TRBJ1-2 and V is TRBV28, with a tentative D call TRBD1 (6 bases). Germline V CDR1 and CDR2: MDHEN, SYDVKM. The V end was cut by 5 bases, the J end by 3 bases, with 16 bases between. The CDR3 has 15 amino acids. The CDR3 sequence is CASSPGGRGDYGYTF. In DNA, the CDR3 is TGTGCCAGCAGTCCGGGGGGCAGGGGAGACTATGGCTACACCTTC.

The rearrangement joins TRBV2 to TRBJ2-6, with D unclear. Germline values: CDR1 SNHLY, CDR2 FYNNEI. V lost 2 bases, J lost 0 bases, and 2 bases lay in between. The CDR3 is 14 residues long. The CDR3 DNA follows: TGTGCCAGCAGTGAAATCTCTGGGGCCAACGTCCTGACTTTC. It specifies CASSEISGANVLTF.

The chain combines TRBV11-2 with TRBJ1-2, with D perhaps matching TRBD1 (5 bases). CDR1 is SGHAT and CDR2 is FQNNGV in the germline V gene. Between the trimmed V and J ends, which lost 5 bases and 0 bases, there was a span of 13 bases. The CDR3 runs to 15 residues. In nucleotides, the CDR3 is TGTGCCAGCAGCCCCATGACAGTTGCTAACTATGGCTACACCTTC. This gives the protein CASSPMTVANYGYTF.